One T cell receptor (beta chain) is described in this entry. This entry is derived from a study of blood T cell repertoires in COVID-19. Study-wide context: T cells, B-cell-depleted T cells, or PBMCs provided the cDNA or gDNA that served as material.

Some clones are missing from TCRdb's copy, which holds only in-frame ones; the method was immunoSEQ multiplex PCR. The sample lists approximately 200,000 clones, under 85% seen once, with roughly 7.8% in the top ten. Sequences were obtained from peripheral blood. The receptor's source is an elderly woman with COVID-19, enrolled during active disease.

CDR3 residues: CASSPQVVQPQHF. CDR3 DNA: TGTGCCAGCAGCCCCCAGGTCGTTCAGCCCCAGCATTTT. The chain links TRBV7-8 to TRBJ1-5; D uncertain. The CDR3 has 13 amino acids. The germline CDR1 and CDR2 sequences are SGHVS and FQNEAQ. The germline V and J ends were trimmed by 5 bases and 6 bases, with 11 bases remaining between them.